This T cell receptor beta chain originates from a study of T cell changes during pregnancy in multiple sclerosis. Libraries were prepared by immunoSEQ multiplex PCR; TCRdb keeps only in-frame clonotypes and omits some of them. The sample lists about 64,000 clones; about 96% were seen once. Germline V gives CDR1 MGHRA, CDR2 YSYEKL. CDR3 length equals 15 residues. V lost 3 bases to trimming and J lost 5 bases; unmatched junction nucleotides: 7. This clonotype was sampled from a female donor with multiple sclerosis, enrolled in a pregnancy study. J is TRBJ1-5 and V is TRBV4-1, with 7 positions matching TRBD1. This material consisted of CD8+ T cells from peripheral blood mononuclear cells, taken after pregnancy. CDR3 protein: CASSHLVQGYQPQHF. In DNA, the CDR3 is TGCGCCAGCAGCCACTTGGTACAGGGGTATCAGCCCCAGCATTTT.